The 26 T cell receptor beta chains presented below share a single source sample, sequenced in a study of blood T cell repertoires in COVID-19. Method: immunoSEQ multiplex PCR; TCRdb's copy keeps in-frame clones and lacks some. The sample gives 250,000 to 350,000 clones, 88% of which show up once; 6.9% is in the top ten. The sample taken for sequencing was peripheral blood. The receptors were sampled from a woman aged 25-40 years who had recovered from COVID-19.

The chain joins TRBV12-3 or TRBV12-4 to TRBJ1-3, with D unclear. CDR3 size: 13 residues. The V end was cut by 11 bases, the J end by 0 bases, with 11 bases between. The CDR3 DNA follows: TGTGCCGTCAACGAGGGCTCTGGAAACACCATATATTTT. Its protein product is CAVNEGSGNTIYF.

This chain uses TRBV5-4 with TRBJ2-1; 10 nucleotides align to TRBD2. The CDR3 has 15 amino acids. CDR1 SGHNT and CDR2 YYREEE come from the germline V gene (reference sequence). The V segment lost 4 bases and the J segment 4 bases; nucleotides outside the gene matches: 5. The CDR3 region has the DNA TGTGCCAGCAGCAGCGGGGGGGCCGGTTACAATGAGCAGTTCTTC. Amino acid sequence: CASSSGGAGYNEQFF.

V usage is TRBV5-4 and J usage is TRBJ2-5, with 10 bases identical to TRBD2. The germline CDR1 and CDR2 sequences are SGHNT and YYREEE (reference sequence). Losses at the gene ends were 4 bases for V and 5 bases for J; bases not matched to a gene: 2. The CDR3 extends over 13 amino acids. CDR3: CASSKGLAETQYF. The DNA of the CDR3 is TGTGCCAGCAGCAAGGGACTAGCGGAGACCCAGTACTTC. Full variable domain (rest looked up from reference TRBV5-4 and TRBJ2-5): ETGVTQSPTHLIKTRGQQVTLRCSSQSGHNTVSWYQQALGQGPQFIFQYYREEENGRGNFPPRFSGLQFPNYSSELNVNALELDDSALYLCASSKGLAETQYFGPGTRLLVL.

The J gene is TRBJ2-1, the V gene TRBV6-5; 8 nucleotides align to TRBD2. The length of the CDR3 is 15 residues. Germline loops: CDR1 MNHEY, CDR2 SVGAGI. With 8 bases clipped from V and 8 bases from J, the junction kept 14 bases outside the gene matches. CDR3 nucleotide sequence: TGTGCCAGCGGGCTTACGGGGGGGCCTAGCTATGAGCAGTTCTTC. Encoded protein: CASGLTGGPSYEQFF.

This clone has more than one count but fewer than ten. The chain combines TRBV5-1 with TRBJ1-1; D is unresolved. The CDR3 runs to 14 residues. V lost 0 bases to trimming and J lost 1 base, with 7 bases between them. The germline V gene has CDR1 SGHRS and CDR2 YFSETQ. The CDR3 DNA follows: TGCGCCAGCAGCTTGGACAGCGGGAACACTGAAGCTTTCTTT. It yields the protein CASSLDSGNTEAFF.

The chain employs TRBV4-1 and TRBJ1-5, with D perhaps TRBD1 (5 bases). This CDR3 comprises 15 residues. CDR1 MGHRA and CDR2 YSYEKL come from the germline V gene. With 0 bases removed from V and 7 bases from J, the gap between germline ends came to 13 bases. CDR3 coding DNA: TGCGCCAGCAGCCAAGATGGTCAGGGTAAACAGCCCCAGCATTTT. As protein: CASSQDGQGKQPQHF.

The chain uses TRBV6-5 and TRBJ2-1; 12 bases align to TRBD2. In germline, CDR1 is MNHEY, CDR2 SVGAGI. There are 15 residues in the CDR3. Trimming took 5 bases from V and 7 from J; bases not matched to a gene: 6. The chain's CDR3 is CASSRLAGGLNEQFF. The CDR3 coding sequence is TGTGCCAGCAGTAGGCTAGCGGGGGGGCTGAATGAGCAGTTCTTC.

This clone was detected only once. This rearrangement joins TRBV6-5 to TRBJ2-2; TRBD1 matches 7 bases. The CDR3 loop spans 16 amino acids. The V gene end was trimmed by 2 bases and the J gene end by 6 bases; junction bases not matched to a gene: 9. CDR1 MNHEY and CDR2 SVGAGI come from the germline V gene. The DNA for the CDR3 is TGTGCCAGCAGTTACCTCGAGACAGGGAGCCCCGGGGAGCTGTTTTTT. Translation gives CASSYLETGSPGELFF.

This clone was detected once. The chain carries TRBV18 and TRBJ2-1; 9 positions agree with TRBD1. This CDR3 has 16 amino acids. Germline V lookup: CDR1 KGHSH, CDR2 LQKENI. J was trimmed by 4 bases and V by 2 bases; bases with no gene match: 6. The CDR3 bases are TGTGCCAGCTCACCATCCGGGACAGGGATGTACAATGAGCAGTTCTTC. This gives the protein CASSPSGTGMYNEQFF.

The CDR3 sequence is CASSLAGDTNEKLFF. In DNA, the CDR3 is TGTGCCAGCAGCTTGGCGGGGGACACTAATGAAAAACTGTTTTTT. V gene TRBV5-8 combines with J gene TRBJ1-4; D is perhaps TRBD1 (5 bases). Germline CDR1 reads SGHTS; CDR2 reads YDEGEE. CDR3 size: 15 residues. Trimming left V 0 bases short and J 2 bases short, with 8 bases between.

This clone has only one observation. The CDR3 loop is CASSESGDLIGYTF. The CDR3 DNA follows: TGTGCCAGCAGTGAATCAGGGGACCTTATCGGCTACACCTTC. The rearrangement links TRBV25-1 to TRBJ1-2; weak D call: TRBD1 (6 bases). V was cut by 1 base and J by 8 bases, with 14 bases left in between. Germline loops: CDR1 MGHDK, CDR2 SYGVNS. This CDR3 comprises 14 residues.

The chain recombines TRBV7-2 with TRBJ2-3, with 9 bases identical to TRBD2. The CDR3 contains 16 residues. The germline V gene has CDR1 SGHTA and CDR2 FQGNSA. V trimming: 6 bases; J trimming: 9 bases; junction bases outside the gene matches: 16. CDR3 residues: CASRIRGGAFGNTQYF. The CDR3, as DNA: TGTGCCAGCAGAATCCGCGGGGGGGCCTTTGGGAACACGCAGTATTTT.

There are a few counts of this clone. CDR3 nucleotides: TGTGCCAGCAGCCAAGAACAGCGGGGGGGCCTACGGACCGGGGAGCTGTTTTTT. Translated, it gives CASSQEQRGGLRTGELFF. The chain has TRBV4-2 and TRBJ2-2; 10 bases match TRBD2. Germline V gene sequence: CDR1 LGHNA, CDR2 YNFKEQ. This CDR3 region has 18 residues. The V segment lost 0 bases and the J segment 5 bases; nucleotides outside the gene matches: 9.

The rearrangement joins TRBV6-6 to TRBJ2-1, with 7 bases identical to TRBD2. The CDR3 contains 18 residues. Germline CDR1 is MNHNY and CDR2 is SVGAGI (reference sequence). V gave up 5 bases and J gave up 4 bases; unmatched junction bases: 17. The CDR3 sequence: CASSPTSGVPAVYNEQFF. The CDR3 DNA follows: TGTGCCAGCAGTCCGACCAGCGGGGTTCCCGCCGTTTACAATGAGCAGTTCTTC.

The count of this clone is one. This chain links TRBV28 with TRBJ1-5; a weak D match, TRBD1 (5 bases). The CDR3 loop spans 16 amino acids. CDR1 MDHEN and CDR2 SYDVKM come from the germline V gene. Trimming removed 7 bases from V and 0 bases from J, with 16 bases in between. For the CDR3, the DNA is TGTGCCAGCATCCCTATCAGGGCCCATAGCAATCAGCCCCAGCATTTT. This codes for CASIPIRAHSNQPQHF.

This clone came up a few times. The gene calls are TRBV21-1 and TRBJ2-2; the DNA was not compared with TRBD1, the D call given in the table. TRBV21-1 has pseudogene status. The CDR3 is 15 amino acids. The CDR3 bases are TGTGCCAGCAGCAAAGACAGGGGGAACACCGGGGAGCTGTTTTTT. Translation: CASSKDRGNTGELFF.

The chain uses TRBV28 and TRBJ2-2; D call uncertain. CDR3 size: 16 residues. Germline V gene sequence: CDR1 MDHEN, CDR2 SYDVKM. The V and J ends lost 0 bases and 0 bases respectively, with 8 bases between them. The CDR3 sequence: CASSLWQEPNTGELFF. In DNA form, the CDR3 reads TGTGCCAGCAGTTTATGGCAGGAACCGAACACCGGGGAGCTGTTTTTT.

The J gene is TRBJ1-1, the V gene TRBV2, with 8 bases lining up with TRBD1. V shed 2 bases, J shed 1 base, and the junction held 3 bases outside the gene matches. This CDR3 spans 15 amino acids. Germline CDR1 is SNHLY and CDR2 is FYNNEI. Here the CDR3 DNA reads TGTGCCAGCAGTGAAAGAGGACAGGGGAACACTGAAGCTTTCTTT. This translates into CASSERGQGNTEAFF.

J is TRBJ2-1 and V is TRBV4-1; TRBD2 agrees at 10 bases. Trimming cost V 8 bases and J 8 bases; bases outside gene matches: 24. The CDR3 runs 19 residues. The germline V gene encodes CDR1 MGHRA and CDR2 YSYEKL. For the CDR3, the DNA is TGCGCCAGCCGAAGGGCTAGCGGGGGATCTGGGGTATATACATATGAGCAGTTCTTC. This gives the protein CASRRASGGSGVYTYEQFF.

CDR3 region: CASSAASGGGQETQYF. The DNA for the CDR3 is TGTGCCAGCAGTGCCGCTAGCGGGGGGGGCCAAGAGACCCAGTACTTC. V and J are TRBV6-4 and TRBJ2-5; 12 bases line up with TRBD2. After removal of 4 bases from V and 1 base from J, the junction contained 4 bases not matched to a gene. The CDR3 runs 16 residues. Germline loops: CDR1 MRHNA, CDR2 SNTAGT.

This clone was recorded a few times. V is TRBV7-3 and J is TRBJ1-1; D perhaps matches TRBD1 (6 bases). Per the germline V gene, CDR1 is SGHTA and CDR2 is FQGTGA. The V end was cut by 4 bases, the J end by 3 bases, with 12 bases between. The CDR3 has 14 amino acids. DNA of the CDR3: TGTGCCAGCAGCTCCACAGGGTCCGACACTGAAGCTTTCTTT. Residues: CASSSTGSDTEAFF.

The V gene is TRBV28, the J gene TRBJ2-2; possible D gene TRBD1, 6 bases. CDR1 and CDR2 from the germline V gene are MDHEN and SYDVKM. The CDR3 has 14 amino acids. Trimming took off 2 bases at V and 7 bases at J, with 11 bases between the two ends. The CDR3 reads CASSLIQGGGELFF. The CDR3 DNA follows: TGTGCCAGCAGTTTAATACAGGGTGGCGGGGAGCTGTTTTTT.

The CDR3 DNA reads TGTGCCAGCAGCCAAGATTTACTACAGGGGAGGGAGACCCAGTACTTC. Protein product: CASSQDLLQGRETQYF. This sequence joins TRBV3-1 (or the pseudogene TRBV3-2) and TRBJ2-5; a possible D gene is TRBD1 (7 bases). The CDR3 length is 16 residues. Germline CDR1 and CDR2: LGHDT and YNNKEL (reference sequence). The V end was cut by 0 bases, the J end by 5 bases, with 16 bases between.

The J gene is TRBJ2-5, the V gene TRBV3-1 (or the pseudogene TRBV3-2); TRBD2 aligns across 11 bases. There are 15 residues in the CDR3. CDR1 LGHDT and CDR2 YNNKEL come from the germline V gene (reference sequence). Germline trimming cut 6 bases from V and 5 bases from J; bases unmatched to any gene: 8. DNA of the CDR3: TGTGCCAGCAGTCTTTTAGCGGGGGGGATCGAGACCCAGTACTTC. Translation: CASSLLAGGIETQYF.

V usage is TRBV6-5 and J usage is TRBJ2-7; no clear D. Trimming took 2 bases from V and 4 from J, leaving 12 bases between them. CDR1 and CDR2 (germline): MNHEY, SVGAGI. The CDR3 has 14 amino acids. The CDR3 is CASSYGPFSYEQYF. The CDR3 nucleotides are TGTGCCAGCAGTTACGGGCCTTTCTCTTACGAGCAGTACTTC.

The CDR3 spells CASSDPGQGAGVASLHF. The CDR3 DNA is TGTGCCAGCAGTGATCCGGGACAGGGGGCAGGGGTGGCATCCCTCCACTTT. V is TRBV2 and J is TRBJ1-6, with TRBD1 matching over 12 bases. Germline assignment: CDR1 SNHLY and CDR2 FYNNEI. The CDR3 covers 17 residues. The V gene end was trimmed by 3 bases and the J gene end by 14 bases; junction bases not matched to a gene: 14. Drawing the rest from reference TRBV2 and TRBJ1-6, the complete variable domain is EPEVTQTPSHQVTQMGQEVILRCVPISNHLYFYWYRQILGQKVEFLVSFYNNEISEKSEIFDDQFSVERPDGSNFTLKIRSTKLEDSAMYFCASSDPGQGAGVASLHFGNGTRLTVT.